The 12 T cell receptor beta chains listed next were all sequenced from one sample in a study of cytomegalovirus exposure and HLA in healthy donors. The PCR made use of 60 Vbeta and 13 Jbeta primers. Generated by immunoSEQ multiplex PCR, the TCRdb table keeps only in-frame clones and is missing some. In the table there are fewer than 250,000 clones, about 79% of which are singletons. Sequenced material: PBMCs. The receptors originated from a male donor in good health and CMV-seronegative.

The chain has TRBV6-5 and TRBJ2-2; 10 nucleotides align to TRBD1. V lost 8 bases and J lost 5; bases outside the gene matches: 2. CDR1 MNHEY and CDR2 SVGAGI come from the germline V gene. The CDR3 loop spans 13 amino acids. Written as DNA, the CDR3 is TGTGCCAGCTGGGGACAGGGGACCGGGGAGCTGTTTTTT. It codes for CASWGQGTGELFF.

The rearrangement joins TRBV7-9 to TRBJ1-2; 7 bases line up with TRBD1. This CDR3 has 15 amino acids. After removal of 4 bases from V and 5 bases from J, the junction contained 10 bases not matched to a gene. CDR1 is SEHNR and CDR2 is FQNEAQ in the germline V gene (reference sequence). CDR3 nucleotides: TGTGCCAGCAGCTCGCCGCCGGGACAGATTTATGGCTACACCTTC. The encoded protein is CASSSPPGQIYGYTF.

CDR3 sequence reads: CASSERTGGREAFF. The DNA for the CDR3 is TGTGCCAGCAGTGAAAGGACAGGGGGCCGTGAAGCTTTCTTT. The V call is TRBV6-5, the J call TRBJ1-1; TRBD1 matches 11 bases. The V gene end was trimmed by 5 bases and the J gene end by 7 bases; junction bases not matched to a gene: 6. The CDR3 runs 14 residues. From germline, CDR1 is MNHEY and CDR2 SVGAGI.

V usage is TRBV5-5 and J usage is TRBJ1-5, with 11 bases that match TRBD1. CDR1 is SGHKS, CDR2 YYEKEE, per germline (reference sequence). The CDR3 length is 14 residues. J was trimmed by 11 bases and V by 4 bases; bases with no gene match: 8. CDR3 bases: TGTGCCAGCAGCCCCGGGACAGGGGGAGGGACCCAGCATTTT. Translating gives CASSPGTGGGTQHF.

This chain uses TRBV25-1 with TRBJ2-1; the D gene is possibly TRBD1 (5 bases). The length of the CDR3 is 16 residues. Germline loops: CDR1 MGHDK, CDR2 SYGVNS. V was shortened by 4 bases and J by 0 bases, with 13 bases between the two germline ends. The CDR3 is CASSGFRVSSYNEQFF. CDR3 nucleotides: TGTGCCAGCAGTGGATTCAGGGTTAGCTCCTACAATGAGCAGTTCTTC.

The genes are TRBV5-1 and TRBJ2-1, with unresolved D. V was pared by 1 base and J by 7 bases, with 6 bases between. The germline V gene encodes CDR1 SGHRS and CDR2 YFSETQ. The CDR3 spans 12 residues. The CDR3 DNA reads as TGCGCCAGCAGCTTGTTCGTGAATGAGCAGTTCTTC. It codes for CASSLFVNEQFF. Together with reference TRBV5-1 and TRBJ2-1, the CDR3 gives the full variable domain: KAGVTQTPRYLIKTRGQQVTLSCSPISGHRSVSWYQQTPGQGLQFLFEYFSETQRNKGNFPGRFSGRQFSNSRSEMNVSTLELGDSALYLCASSLFVNEQFFGPGTRLTVL.

This clone occurred a few times. This rearrangement joins TRBV4-3 to TRBJ1-3; TRBD1 is a possible D gene (5 bases). V was trimmed by 5 bases and J by 0 bases, leaving 11 bases between them. This CDR3 is built from 15 residues. CDR1 and CDR2 from the germline V gene are LGHNA and YSLEER. This CDR3 is CASSEQVYSGNTIYF. The CDR3 DNA follows: TGCGCCAGCAGCGAACAGGTGTACTCTGGAAACACCATATATTTT.

This clone was counted only a few times. V and J are TRBV27 and TRBJ2-7; the match to TRBD2 covers 13 bases. Losses at the gene ends were 4 bases for V and 5 bases for J; bases not matched to a gene: 8. CDR1 is MNHEY, CDR2 SMNVEV, per germline (reference sequence). There are 16 residues in the CDR3. Here the CDR3 reads CASSSRTSGRLNEQYF. CDR3 nucleotides: TGTGCCAGCAGTTCCAGGACTAGCGGGAGACTCAACGAGCAGTACTTC.

The chain has TRBV7-9 and TRBJ1-2; a weak D match, TRBD1 (5 bases). The CDR3 has 17 residues. Trimming pared 2 bases from V and 11 bases from J, leaving 27 bases between. Germline V gives CDR1 SEHNR, CDR2 FQNEAQ (reference sequence). CDR3 loop: CASSLLAPHITGSGYTF. The CDR3 DNA reads as TGTGCCAGCAGCTTACTCGCGCCTCACATAACAGGCTCCGGTTACACCTTC.

The chain recombines TRBV5-6 with TRBJ2-7; D perhaps matches TRBD2 (6 bases). CDR1 is SGHDT, CDR2 YYEEEE, per germline. V was trimmed by 4 bases and J by 12 bases, leaving 17 bases between them. This CDR3 has 12 residues. CDR3 bases: TGTGCCAGCAGCATTGAAACCGGGGGTTCGTACTTC. Protein sequence: CASSIETGGSYF.

The chain recombines TRBV6-6 with TRBJ1-5, with D unresolved. Trimming removed 2 bases from V and 1 base from J, with 6 bases in between. Germline lookup yields CDR1 MNHNY and CDR2 SVGAGI (reference sequence). The CDR3 spans 14 residues. CDR3 sequence: CASSYPQSNQPQHF. CDR3 nucleotide sequence: TGTGCCAGCAGTTACCCCCAGAGCAATCAGCCCCAGCATTTT.

This clone was found a few times. At one end, the junction sequence differs from germline, possibly due to a read error. J is TRBJ2-5 and V is TRBV4-3, with D tentatively TRBD1 (5 bases). The CDR3 has 16 residues. Germline V gene data show CDR1 as LGHNA and CDR2 as YSLEER. For the CDR3, the DNA is TGCGCCAGCAGCCAAGATTTTAGGCAGGGAAAAGAGCCCCAGTACTTC. Protein sequence: CASSQDFRQGKEPQYF.